The present entry profiles one T cell receptor (beta chain) with its context. Its cognate antigen is unknown. The junction shows a germline mismatch at one end, possibly a read error. Other nucleotide sequences in the sample specify the same CDR3. This sample is part of a study of OX40 agonist ivuxolimab in advanced cancers. Study-wide findings and caveats: Fewer expanded clones were found on average in CD4+ than in CD8+ T cells. Circulating CD4+ and CD8+ T cells showed clonal expansion by week 6 at 0.1 to 3.0 mg/kg.

Germline lookup yields CDR1 GTSNPN and CDR2 SVGIG (reference sequence). The CDR3 loop spans 14 amino acids. Generated by immunoSEQ multiplex PCR, the TCRdb table keeps only in-frame clones and is missing some. The profile shows about 60,000 clones, 91% of them singletons. The sequence came from an adult with an advanced solid tumor such as melanoma, head and neck, liver or kidney cancer. V is TRBV30 and J is TRBJ2-7, with 7 bases identical to TRBD2. Sequencing used CD4+ or CD8+ T cells sorted from blood, obtained in a trial of the OX40 agonist ivuxolimab. The CDR3 protein is CASTSSGQFYEQYF. For the CDR3, the DNA is TGTGCCTCCACCTCTAGCGGACAATTCTACGAGCAGTACTTT.